The entry that follows covers one TCR beta chain sequence. Its antigen is still unknown. The source of the sample is a study of cytomegalovirus exposure and HLA in healthy donors. For the study at large: The Caucasian-associated ancestry cluster held roughly 80% of more than 350 genotyped donors. Study-level results: V- and J-gene trimming of TCR beta was linked (in a later analysis) to a missense DCLRE1C variant. An analysis was carried out later, and it reportedly showed fewer N-insertions in an Asian-associated ancestry cluster than the 666-donor mean. According to the study, roughly 160 TCR beta chains were cytomegalovirus-associated.

PCR involved 60 Vbeta and 13 Jbeta primers. Repertoires were generated with immunoSEQ multiplex PCR, while TCRdb's copy carries only in-frame clones and drops some. This specimen shows about 140,000 clones; the ten leading clones hold less than 3%. CDR1 and CDR2 (germline): SGHRS, YFSETQ. The CDR3 is 18 residues long. The TCR sequence derives from a man aged 40-49 years in good health and CMV-seronegative. Sequenced input: PBMCs. This rearrangement joins TRBV5-1 to TRBJ2-5; TRBD1 might be the D (5 bases). The J call may be mistaken, given a closer DNA end match to TRBJ2-7. The CDR3 coding sequence is TGCGCCAGCAGCTACGAATATATAGGGGCCATGAGCTCCTACGAGCAGTACTTC. Its protein is CASSYEYIGAMSSYEQYF.